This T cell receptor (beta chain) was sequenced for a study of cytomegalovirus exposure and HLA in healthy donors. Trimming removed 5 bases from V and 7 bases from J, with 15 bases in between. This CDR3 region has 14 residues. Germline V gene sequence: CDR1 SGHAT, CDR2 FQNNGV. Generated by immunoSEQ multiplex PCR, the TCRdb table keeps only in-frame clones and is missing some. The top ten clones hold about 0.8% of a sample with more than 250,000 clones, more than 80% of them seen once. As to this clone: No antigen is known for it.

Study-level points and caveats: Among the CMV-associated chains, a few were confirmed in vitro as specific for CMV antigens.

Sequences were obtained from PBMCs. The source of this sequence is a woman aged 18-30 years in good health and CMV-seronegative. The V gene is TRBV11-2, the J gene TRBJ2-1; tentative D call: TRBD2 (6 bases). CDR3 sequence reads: CASSLGLLRNEQFF. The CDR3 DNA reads TGTGCCAGCAGCCTGGGACTTCTTAGGAATGAGCAGTTCTTC. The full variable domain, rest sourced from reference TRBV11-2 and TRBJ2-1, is EAGVAQSPRYKIIEKRQSVAFWCNPISGHATLYWYQQILGQGPKLLIQFQNNGVVDDSQLPKDRFSAERLKGVDSTLKIQPAKLEDSAVYLCASSLGLLRNEQFFGPGTRLTVL.